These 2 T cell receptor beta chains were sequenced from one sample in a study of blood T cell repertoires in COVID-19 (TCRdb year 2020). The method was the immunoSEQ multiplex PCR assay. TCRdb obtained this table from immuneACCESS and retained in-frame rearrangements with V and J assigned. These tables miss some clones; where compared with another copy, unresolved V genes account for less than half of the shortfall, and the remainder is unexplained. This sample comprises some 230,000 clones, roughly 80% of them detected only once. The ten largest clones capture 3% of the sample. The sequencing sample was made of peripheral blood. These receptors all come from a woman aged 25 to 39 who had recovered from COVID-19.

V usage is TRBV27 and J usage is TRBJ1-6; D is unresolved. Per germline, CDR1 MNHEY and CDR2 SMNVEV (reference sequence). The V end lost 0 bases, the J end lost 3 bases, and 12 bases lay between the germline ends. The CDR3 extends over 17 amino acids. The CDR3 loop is CASSLSQQLLYNSPLHF. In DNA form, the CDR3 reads TGTGCCAGCAGTTTATCCCAACAGCTACTCTATAATTCACCCCTCCACTTT.

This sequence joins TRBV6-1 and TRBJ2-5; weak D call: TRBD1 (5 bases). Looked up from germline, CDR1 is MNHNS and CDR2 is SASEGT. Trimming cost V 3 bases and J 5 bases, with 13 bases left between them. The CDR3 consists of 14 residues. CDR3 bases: TGTGCCAGCAGTGATAGGGGCCTTCTGGAGACCCAGTACTTC. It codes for CASSDRGLLETQYF.